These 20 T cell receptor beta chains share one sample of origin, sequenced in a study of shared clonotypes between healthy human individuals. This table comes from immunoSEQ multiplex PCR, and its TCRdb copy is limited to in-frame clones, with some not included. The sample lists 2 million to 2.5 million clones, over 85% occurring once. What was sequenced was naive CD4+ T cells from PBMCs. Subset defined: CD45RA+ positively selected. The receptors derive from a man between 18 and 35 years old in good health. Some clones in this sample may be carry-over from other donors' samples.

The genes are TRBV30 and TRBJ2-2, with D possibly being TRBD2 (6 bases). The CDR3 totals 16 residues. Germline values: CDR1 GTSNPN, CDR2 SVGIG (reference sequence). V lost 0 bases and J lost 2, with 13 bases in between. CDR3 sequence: CAWSVLGGVNTGELFF. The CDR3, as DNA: TGTGCCTGGAGTGTACTTGGCGGGGTTAACACCGGGGAGCTGTTTTTT.

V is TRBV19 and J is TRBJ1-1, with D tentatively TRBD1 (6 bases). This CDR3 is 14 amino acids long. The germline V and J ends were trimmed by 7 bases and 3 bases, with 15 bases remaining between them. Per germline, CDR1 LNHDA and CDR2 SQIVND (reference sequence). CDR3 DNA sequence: TGTGCCAGTATCTCCTTAGAGGGGGACACTGAAGCTTTCTTT. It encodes CASISLEGDTEAFF.

Here the CDR3 DNA reads TGTGCCAGCAGCTTAGACCCCCCAGGGACCCAGTACTTC. It yields the protein CASSLDPPGTQYF. The V gene is TRBV7-3, the J gene TRBJ2-5; D is ambiguous. The V gene's germline CDR1 is SGHTA and CDR2 FQGTGA. The CDR3 runs 13 residues. V was shortened by 2 bases and J by 7 bases, with 11 bases between the two germline ends. The variable domain in full, completed from reference TRBV7-3 and TRBJ2-5, reads GAGVSQTPSNKVTEKGKYVELRCDPISGHTALYWYRQSLGQGPEFLIYFQGTGAADDSGLPNDRFFAVRPEGSVSTLKIQRTERGDSAVYLCASSLDPPGTQYFGPGTRLLVL.

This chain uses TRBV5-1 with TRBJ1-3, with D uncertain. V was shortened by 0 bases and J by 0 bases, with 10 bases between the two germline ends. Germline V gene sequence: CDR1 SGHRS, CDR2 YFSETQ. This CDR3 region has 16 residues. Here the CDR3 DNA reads TGCGCCAGCAGCTTGGACACCGTGAGCTCTGGAAACACCATATATTTT. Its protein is CASSLDTVSSGNTIYF. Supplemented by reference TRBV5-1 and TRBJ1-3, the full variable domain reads KAGVTQTPRYLIKTRGQQVTLSCSPISGHRSVSWYQQTPGQGLQFLFEYFSETQRNKGNFPGRFSGRQFSNSRSEMNVSTLELGDSALYLCASSLDTVSSGNTIYFGEGSWLTVV.

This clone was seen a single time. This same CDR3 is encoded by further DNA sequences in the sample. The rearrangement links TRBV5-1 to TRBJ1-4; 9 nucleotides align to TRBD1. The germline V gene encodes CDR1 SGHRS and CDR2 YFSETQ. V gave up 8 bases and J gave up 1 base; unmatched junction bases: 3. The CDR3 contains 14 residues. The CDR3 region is CASRGQGTNEKLFF. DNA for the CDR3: TGCGCCAGTCGGGGACAGGGAACTAATGAAAAACTGTTTTTT.

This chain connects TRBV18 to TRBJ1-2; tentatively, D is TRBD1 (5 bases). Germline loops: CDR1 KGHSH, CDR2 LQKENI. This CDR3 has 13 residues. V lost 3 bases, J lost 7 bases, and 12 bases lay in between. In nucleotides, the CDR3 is TGTGCCAGCTCACCCCAGGGTGAGGGTGGCTACACCTTC. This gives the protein CASSPQGEGGYTF.

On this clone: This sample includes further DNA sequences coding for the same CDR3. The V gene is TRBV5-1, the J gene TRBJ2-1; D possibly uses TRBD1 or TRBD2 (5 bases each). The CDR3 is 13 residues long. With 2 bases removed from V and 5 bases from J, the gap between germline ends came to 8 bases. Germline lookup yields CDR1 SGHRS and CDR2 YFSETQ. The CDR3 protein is CASSLGTDNEQFF. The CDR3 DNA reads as TGCGCCAGCAGCTTAGGGACGGACAATGAGCAGTTCTTC. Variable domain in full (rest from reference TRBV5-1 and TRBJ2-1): KAGVTQTPRYLIKTRGQQVTLSCSPISGHRSVSWYQQTPGQGLQFLFEYFSETQRNKGNFPGRFSGRQFSNSRSEMNVSTLELGDSALYLCASSLGTDNEQFFGPGTRLTVL.

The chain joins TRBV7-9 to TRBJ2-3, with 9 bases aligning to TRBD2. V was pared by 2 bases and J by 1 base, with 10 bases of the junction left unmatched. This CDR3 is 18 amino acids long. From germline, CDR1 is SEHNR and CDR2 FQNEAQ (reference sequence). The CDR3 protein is CASSLRLLASGGTDTQYF. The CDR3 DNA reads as TGTGCCAGCAGCTTAAGGCTGTTGGCTAGCGGGGGCACAGATACGCAGTATTTT.

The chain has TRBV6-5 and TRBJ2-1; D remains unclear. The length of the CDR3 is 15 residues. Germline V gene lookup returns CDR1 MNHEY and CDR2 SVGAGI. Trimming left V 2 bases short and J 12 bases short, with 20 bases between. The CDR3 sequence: CASSYAGEAYPGQFF. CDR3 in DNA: TGTGCCAGCAGTTACGCCGGAGAGGCCTACCCGGGGCAGTTCTTC.

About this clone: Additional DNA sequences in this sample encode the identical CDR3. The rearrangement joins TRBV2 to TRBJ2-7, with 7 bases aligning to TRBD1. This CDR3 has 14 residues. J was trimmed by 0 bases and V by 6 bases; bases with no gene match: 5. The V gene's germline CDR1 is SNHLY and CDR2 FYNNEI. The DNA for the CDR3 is TGTGCCAGCAGCGCGGACAGGAGCTCCTACGAGCAGTACTTC. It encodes CASSADRSSYEQYF.

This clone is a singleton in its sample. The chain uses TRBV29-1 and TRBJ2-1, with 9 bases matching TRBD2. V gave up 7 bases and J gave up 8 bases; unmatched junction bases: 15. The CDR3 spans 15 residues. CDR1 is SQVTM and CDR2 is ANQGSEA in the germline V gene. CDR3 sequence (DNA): TGCAGCGCTACCGTCGGGGCGGGAGGGCCCTATGAGCAGTTCTTC. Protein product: CSATVGAGGPYEQFF.

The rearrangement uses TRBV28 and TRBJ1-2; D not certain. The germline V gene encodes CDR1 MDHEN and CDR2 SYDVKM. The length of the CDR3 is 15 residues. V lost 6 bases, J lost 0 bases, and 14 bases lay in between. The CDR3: CASRNRLASNYGYTF. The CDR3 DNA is TGTGCCAGCAGAAACCGTCTAGCGTCTAACTATGGCTACACCTTC.

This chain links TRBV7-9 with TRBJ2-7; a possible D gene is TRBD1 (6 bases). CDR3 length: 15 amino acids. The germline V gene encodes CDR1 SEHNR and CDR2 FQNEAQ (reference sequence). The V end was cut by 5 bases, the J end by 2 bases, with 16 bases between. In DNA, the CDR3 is TGTGCCAGCAGCGACCGAGGGGGTAGTACCTACGAGCAGTACTTC. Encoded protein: CASSDRGGSTYEQYF.

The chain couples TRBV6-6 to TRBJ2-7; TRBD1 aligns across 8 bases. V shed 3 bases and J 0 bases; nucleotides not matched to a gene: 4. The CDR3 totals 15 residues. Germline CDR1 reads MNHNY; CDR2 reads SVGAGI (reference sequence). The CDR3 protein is CASSYTGQGSYEQYF. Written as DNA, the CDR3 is TGTGCCAGCAGTTATACCGGACAGGGCTCCTACGAGCAGTACTTC.

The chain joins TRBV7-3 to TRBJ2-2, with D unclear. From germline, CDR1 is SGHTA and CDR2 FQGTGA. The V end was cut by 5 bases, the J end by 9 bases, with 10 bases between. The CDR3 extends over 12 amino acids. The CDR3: CASSPLGRELFF. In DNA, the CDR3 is TGTGCCAGCAGCCCGCTAGGAAGGGAGCTGTTTTTT.

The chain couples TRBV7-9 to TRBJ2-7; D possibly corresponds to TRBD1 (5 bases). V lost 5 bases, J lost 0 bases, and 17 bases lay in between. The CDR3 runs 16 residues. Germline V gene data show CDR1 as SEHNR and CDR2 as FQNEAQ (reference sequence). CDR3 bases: TGTGCCAGCAGCCCCAGGGCAGCTAAGTCCTCCTACGAGCAGTACTTC. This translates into CASSPRAAKSSYEQYF.

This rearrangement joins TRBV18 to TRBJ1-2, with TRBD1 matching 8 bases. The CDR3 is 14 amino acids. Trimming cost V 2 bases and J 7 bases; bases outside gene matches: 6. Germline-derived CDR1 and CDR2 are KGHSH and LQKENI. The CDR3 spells CASSPETGVGGYTF. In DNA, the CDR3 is TGTGCCAGCTCACCAGAGACAGGGGTCGGTGGCTACACCTTC.

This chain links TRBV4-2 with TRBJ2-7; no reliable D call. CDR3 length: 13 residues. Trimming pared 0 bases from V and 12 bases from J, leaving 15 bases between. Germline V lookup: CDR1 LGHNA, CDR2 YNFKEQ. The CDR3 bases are TGTGCCAGCAGCCAAGAATGGGGTAAGGTACCGTACTTC. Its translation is CASSQEWGKVPYF.

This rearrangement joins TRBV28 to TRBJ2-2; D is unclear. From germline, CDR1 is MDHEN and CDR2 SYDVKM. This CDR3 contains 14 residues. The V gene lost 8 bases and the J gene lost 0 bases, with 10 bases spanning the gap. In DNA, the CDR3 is TGTGCCAGCGAATCGCCGGCGAACACCGGGGAGCTGTTTTTT. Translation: CASESPANTGELFF.

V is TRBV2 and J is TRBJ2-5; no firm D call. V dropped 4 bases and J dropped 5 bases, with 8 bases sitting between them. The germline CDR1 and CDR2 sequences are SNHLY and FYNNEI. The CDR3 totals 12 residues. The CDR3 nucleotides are TGTGCCAGCAGTGGATTTCGGGAGACCCAGTACTTC. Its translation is CASSGFRETQYF.